A selection of T cell receptor beta chains follows, all from one sample in a study of blood T cell repertoires in COVID-19. Libraries were prepared by immunoSEQ multiplex PCR; TCRdb keeps only in-frame clonotypes and omits some of them. Found here are about 81,000 clones, roughly 89% of them singletons; the top ten hold 1% to 1.5%. The sequenced sample was PBMCs or T cells enriched from blood (not recorded which). These receptors were obtained from a woman aged 45 to 65 with acute COVID-19. Each CDR3 is given with its conserved first and last residue. A D gene is named only where the DNA matches it firmly. The size of a clone is reported for some rows only, either as once, few or many, or as a class for expanded clones.

TRBV11-2,-,TRBD2,TRBJ2-2,CASIYSGGNTGELFF,TGTGCCAGCATCTATAGCGGGGGGAACACCGGGGAGCTGTTTTTT
TRBV7-2,-,-,TRBJ1-3,CASSLSGTYSGNTIYF,TGTGCCAGCAGCTTAAGTGGTACCTACTCTGGAAACACCATATATTTT
TRBV18,-,TRBD2,TRBJ2-7,CASSLRSSGSEQYF,TGTGCCAGCTCACTTCGAAGTAGCGGGAGCGAGCAGTACTTC
TRBV12-3/TRBV12-4,-,-,TRBJ1-5,CASTTNQPQHF,TGTGCCAGCACTACCAATCAGCCCCAGCATTTT
TRBV7-9,-,TRBD1,TRBJ1-2,CASSWTTGANYGYTF,TGTGCCAGCAGCTGGACTACAGGGGCTAACTATGGCTACACCTTC
TRBV27,once,TRBD2,TRBJ2-1,CASSLSEGLRKTQFF,TGTGCCAGCAGTTTATCGGAGGGACTACGAAAGACTCAGTTCTTC
TRBV27,-,TRBD1,TRBJ2-7,CASSRAGTGDYEQYF,TGTGCCAGCAGCCGGGCCGGGACAGGGGACTACGAGCAGTACTTC
TRBV6-1,-,-,TRBJ2-5,CASSEAGGSTQYF,TGTGCCAGCAGTGAAGCAGGGGGTAGTACCCAGTACTTC
TRBV7-2,-,TRBD2,TRBJ2-5,CASSLNGLAGGRETQYF,TGTGCCAGCAGCCTAAACGGGCTAGCGGGAGGGAGGGAGACCCAGTACTTC
TRBV2,-,TRBD1,TRBJ1-2,CASRRTGNYGYTF,TGTGCCAGCAGGAGGACAGGGAACTATGGCTACACCTTC
TRBV25-1,-,-,TRBJ1-4,CASSATGRGEKLFF,TGTGCCAGCAGTGCGACAGGCCGGGGTGAAAAACTGTTTTTT
TRBV6-5,-,TRBD1,TRBJ2-2,CASSFPPDRGPGELFF,TGTGCCAGCAGTTTCCCTCCTGACAGGGGGCCCGGGGAGCTGTTTTTT
TRBV2,-,-,TRBJ1-6,CASSPIRGPNSPLHF,TGTGCCAGCAGTCCAATCAGGGGTCCTAATTCACCCCTCCACTTT
TRBV14,-,-,TRBJ1-1,CASSLVRANTEAFF,TGTGCCAGCAGCCTCGTGAGGGCGAACACTGAAGCTTTCTTT
TRBV5-4,-,-,TRBJ2-5,CASSPRFGGQETQYF,TGTGCCAGCAGCCCCCGGTTCGGGGGCCAAGAGACCCAGTACTTC
TRBV28,-,TRBD1,TRBJ2-7,CASRYQDRDHYEQYF,TGTGCCAGCAGGTACCAGGACAGGGACCACTACGAGCAGTACTTC
TRBV6-5,-,TRBD1,TRBJ1-1,CASPRQGMNTEAFF,TGTGCCAGTCCCAGACAGGGAATGAACACTGAAGCTTTCTTT
TRBV5-1,-,-,TRBJ1-4,CASSLGQSNEKLFF,TGCGCCAGCAGCTTGGGACAGTCTAATGAAAAACTGTTTTTT
TRBV7-2,few,TRBD2,TRBJ2-7,CASSLEGTSGRANEQYF,TGTGCCAGCAGCTTAGAAGGGACTAGCGGGAGGGCCAACGAGCAGTACTTC
TRBV27,once,TRBD1,TRBJ1-6,CASNRDRYSPLHF,TGTGCCAGCAATCGGGACAGATATTCACCCCTCCACTTT
TRBV3-1/TRBV3-2,-,-,TRBJ2-7,CASSQLYEQYF,TGTGCCAGCAGCCAACTCTACGAGCAGTACTTC
TRBV11-2,-,TRBD1,TRBJ1-2,CASSPIIDGTASGYTF,TGTGCCAGCAGTCCGATAATAGACGGGACAGCTTCTGGCTACACCTTC
TRBV7-9,-,-,TRBJ2-6,CASSSPWTVSGANVLTF,TGTGCCAGCAGCTCCCCATGGACAGTCTCTGGGGCCAACGTCCTGACTTTC
TRBV11-2,-,-,TRBJ1-1,CASSTQQRTEAFF,TGTGCCAGCAGCACACAACAGCGGACTGAAGCTTTCTTT
TRBV7-9,-,-,TRBJ2-6,CASSPRPGSGANVLTF,TGTGCCAGCAGCCCTAGACCAGGGTCTGGGGCCAACGTCCTGACTTTC
TRBV3-1/TRBV3-2,-,TRBD2,TRBJ2-7,CASSQEAPRWGGTYEQYF,TGTGCCAGCAGCCAAGAGGCCCCAAGATGGGGGGGAACCTACGAGCAGTACTTC
TRBV18,-,-,TRBJ2-6,CASSGTPQGHISGANVLTF,TGTGCCAGCTCAGGCACCCCTCAGGGACACATCTCTGGGGCCAACGTCCTGACTTTC
TRBV5-1,-,-,TRBJ1-1,CASSLAADMNTEAFF,TGCGCCAGCAGCTTGGCGGCAGACATGAACACTGAAGCTTTCTTT
TRBV7-9,-,TRBD1,TRBJ2-3,CASGPYRDRGTDTQYF,TGTGCCAGCGGCCCATATCGGGACAGGGGCACAGATACGCAGTATTTT
TRBV5-8,-,-,TRBJ1-1,CASSLSKNTEAFF,TGTGCCAGCAGCTTGTCCAAGAACACTGAAGCTTTCTTT
TRBV5-6,-,TRBD1,TRBJ2-4,CASSGDRDLPLAKNIQYF,TGTGCCAGCAGCGGGGACAGGGACCTTCCTCTAGCCAAAAACATTCAGTACTTC
TRBV3-1/TRBV3-2,-,TRBD1,TRBJ2-5,CASSQMAGGETQYF,TGTGCCAGCAGCCAAATGGCAGGGGGAGAGACCCAGTACTTC
TRBV7-7,-,TRBD2,TRBJ2-3,CASSFGVPGGGDTQYF,TGTGCTAGCAGCTTTGGTGTGCCGGGAGGGGGGGATACGCAGTATTTT
TRBV5-1,-,TRBD1,TRBJ1-2,CASRPTGARGGYTF,TGCGCCAGCCGTCCTACAGGGGCCCGCGGGGGCTACACCTTC
TRBV7-2,-,-,TRBJ1-4,CASSLIQANEKLFF,TGTGCCAGCAGCTTGATTCAGGCTAATGAAAAACTGTTTTTT
TRBV6-6,-,TRBD1,TRBJ2-7,CASSPRDRAEQYF,TGTGCCAGCAGTCCCCGGGACAGGGCCGAGCAGTACTTC